This T cell receptor beta chain was obtained from a study of blood T cell repertoires in COVID-19. Study background: Whether acute or convalescent, the COVID-19 samples came from the United States, Italy and Spain. Sources were T cells, B-cell-depleted T cells, or PBMCs; the material itself was cDNA or gDNA.

Original processing notes: How many nucleated cells were present was estimated from reference gene primer amplification. Data came from immunoSEQ multiplex PCR; TCRdb stores just in-frame clones and leaves some out. The D gene and trimming were derived from the DNA, and the V and J assignments and clone size from that table. Seen here are about 54,000 clones, roughly four fifths observed once, and the top ten hold 5.3%. This CDR3 contains 15 residues. Germline-derived CDR1 and CDR2 are MDHEN and SYDVKM. With V trimmed by 4 bases and J by 2 bases, 6 bases remained unmatched. Specimen: peripheral blood. The rearrangement uses TRBV28 and TRBJ1-2; 8 bases line up with TRBD1. The TCR sequence derives from a woman aged 60 to 75 with acute or convalescent COVID-19. CDR3 bases: TGTGCCAGCAGTTCGTCCGCAGGGGGCAACTATGGCTACACCTTC. This translates into CASSSSAGGNYGYTF.